This passage covers 17 T cell receptor beta chains from one sample sequenced in a study of shared clonotypes between healthy human individuals. The protocol was immunoSEQ multiplex PCR, while the TCRdb copy is restricted to in-frame clones and leaves out a portion. Of about 2.4 million clones in the sample, more than 85% were seen once. Sequenced material: naive CD4+ T cells from PBMCs. Subset noted: CD45RA+ positively selected. Receptor source: a man between 18 and 35 years old in good health. Some clones in this sample may be carry-over from other donors' samples.

The rearrangement links TRBV19 to TRBJ2-1; no clear D gene. The ends were cut back, 5 bases at V and 0 bases at J, with 14 bases in the middle. Germline CDR1 and CDR2: LNHDA and SQIVND (reference sequence). This CDR3 comprises 16 residues. The CDR3 reads CASSGPRASSYNEQFF. In DNA, the CDR3 is TGTGCCAGTAGTGGCCCCCGGGCGAGCTCCTACAATGAGCAGTTCTTC.

This clone has just one count. The rearrangement uses TRBV18 and TRBJ1-5, with 7 positions matching TRBD1. CDR1 and CDR2 from the germline V gene are KGHSH and LQKENI. J gave up 7 bases and V 6 bases, and 9 bases lay outside the gene matches. The CDR3 runs 14 residues. As DNA, the CDR3 is TGTGCCAGCTCGCCCAATACAGGGGACCAGCCCCAGCATTTT. Amino acid sequence: CASSPNTGDQPQHF. The variable domain in full, completed from reference TRBV18 and TRBJ1-5, reads NAGVMQNPRHLVRRRGQEARLRCSPMKGHSHVYWYRQLPEEGLKFMVYLQKENIIDESGMPKERFSAEFPKEGPSILRIQQVVRGDSAAYFCASSPNTGDQPQHFGDGTRLSIL.

The chain recombines TRBV19 with TRBJ2-1, with TRBD2 matching 10 bases. CDR3 size: 14 residues. The V gene end was trimmed by 4 bases and the J gene end by 7 bases; junction bases not matched to a gene: 4. The germline V gene encodes CDR1 LNHDA and CDR2 SQIVND (reference sequence). CDR3 in DNA: TGTGCCAGTAGTACGGGACTAGCGTGGAATGAGCAGTTCTTC. It yields the protein CASSTGLAWNEQFF.

This clone was seen just once. This chain uses TRBV7-2 with TRBJ2-2; 10 bases line up with TRBD2. J gave up 5 bases and V 3 bases, and 6 bases lay outside the gene matches. CDR1 SGHTA and CDR2 FQGNSA come from the germline V gene. This CDR3 is 16 amino acids long. The CDR3 DNA follows: TGTGCCAGCAGCTTCGCCGGGACTAGCGTAACCGGGGAGCTGTTTTTT. It specifies CASSFAGTSVTGELFF.

The chain employs TRBV4-2 and TRBJ2-2; 11 bases line up with TRBD2. CDR1 and CDR2 from the germline V gene are LGHNA and YNFKEQ. The CDR3 is 18 residues long. Trimming cost V 1 base and J 4 bases; bases outside gene matches: 8. The CDR3 region has the DNA TGTGCCAGCAGCCAAGGCAGCTTAGCGGGAGGGGTCACCGGGGAGCTGTTTTTT. It codes for CASSQGSLAGGVTGELFF.

V is TRBV25-1 and J is TRBJ1-1; TRBD1 is a possible D gene (5 bases). The CDR3 is 13 residues long. Germline CDR1 and CDR2: MGHDK and SYGVNS. V lost 1 base and J 7 bases, leaving 10 bases between the germline ends. The CDR3 DNA reads as TGTGCCAGCAGTGAATTGGGGAGGGGTGAAGCTTTCTTT. Amino acids: CASSELGRGEAFF.

This clone was found a few times. The chain is built from TRBV4-1 and TRBJ1-1, with a possible D match to TRBD1 (5 bases). In germline, CDR1 is MGHRA, CDR2 YSYEKL. The CDR3 runs 14 residues. Trimming stripped 7 bases from V and 0 bases from J, with 12 bases between. CDR3 in amino acids: CASTRDRMNTEAFF. In DNA, the CDR3 is TGCGCCAGCACCAGGGACCGTATGAACACTGAAGCTTTCTTT.

As regards this clone: Other DNA sequences in the sample encode the same CDR3. The rearrangement uses TRBV15 and TRBJ2-7; no clear D. V was clipped by 0 bases and J by 3 bases, with 15 bases between them. The CDR3 contains 16 residues. CDR1 and CDR2 (germline): LNHNV, YYDKDF (reference sequence). In nucleotides, the CDR3 is TGTGCCACCAGCAGAGATCTTTCTGGAGCTAGCTACGAGCAGTACTTC. Translating gives CATSRDLSGASYEQYF.

A single count supports this clone. The DNA for the CDR3 is TGCGCCAGCAGCTTGGGGGAGACCCTTCGGACTGAAGCTTTCTTT. Protein product: CASSLGETLRTEAFF. The chain links TRBV5-1 to TRBJ1-1; unclear D gene. V was trimmed by 0 bases and J by 5 bases, leaving 14 bases between them. Germline V gives CDR1 SGHRS, CDR2 YFSETQ. CDR3 length: 15 residues.

This rearrangement joins TRBV7-2 to TRBJ2-1, with 9 positions matching TRBD2. CDR1 SGHTA and CDR2 FQGNSA come from the germline V gene. The CDR3 spans 16 residues. The trim removed 1 base at V and 6 bases at J, leaving 7 bases unmatched. The CDR3 DNA sequence: TGTGCCAGCAGCTTAGTTTGGGGACTAGCAGGCAATGAGCAGTTCTTC. Protein: CASSLVWGLAGNEQFF.

The chain has TRBV2 and TRBJ2-7; the match to TRBD2 covers 10 bases. V gave up 4 bases and J gave up 3 bases; unmatched junction bases: 3. Germline CDR1 SNHLY, CDR2 FYNNEI. CDR3 length: 14 residues. The CDR3 loop is CASSAASGGYEQYF. For the CDR3, the DNA is TGTGCCAGCAGTGCGGCTAGCGGGGGCTACGAGCAGTACTTC.

DNA of the CDR3: TGTGCCAGCAGCTTAGTGGGTAGCGGCAGCTACAATGAGCAGTTCTTC. Encoded protein: CASSLVGSGSYNEQFF. The chain combines TRBV7-2 with TRBJ2-1, with a weak D call TRBD2 (6 bases). With 1 base removed from V and 3 bases from J, the gap between germline ends came to 13 bases. The CDR3 extends over 16 amino acids. Germline V lookup: CDR1 SGHTA, CDR2 FQGNSA. The entire variable domain, with the rest obtained from reference TRBV7-2 and TRBJ2-1, is as follows: GAGVSQSPSNKVTEKGKDVELRCDPISGHTALYWYRQSLGQGLEFLIYFQGNSAPDKSGLPSDRFSAERTGGSVSTLTIQRTQQEDSAVYLCASSLVGSGSYNEQFFGPGTRLTVL.

The chain employs TRBV25-1 and TRBJ1-1; 10 bases map to TRBD1. Unmatched junction bases numbered 14, after V lost 6 bases and J lost 7 bases. Germline loops: CDR1 MGHDK, CDR2 SYGVNS. This CDR3 comprises 16 residues. CDR3: CASSTPGQGSRSEAFF. The CDR3 nucleotides read TGTGCCAGCAGCACCCCGGGACAGGGGAGTAGGAGTGAAGCTTTCTTT.

The rearrangement links TRBV30 to TRBJ1-6; D is ambiguous. The germline V gene has CDR1 GTSNPN and CDR2 SVGIG (reference sequence). CDR3 length: 14 residues. V lost 0 bases and J 6 bases, leaving 9 bases between the germline ends. CDR3 sequence: CAWSVSGGNSPLHF. The CDR3 bases are TGTGCCTGGAGTGTATCTGGAGGTAATTCACCCCTCCACTTT.

Remarks on this clone: Germline is not matched at one junction end, which may reflect a read error. The rearrangement joins TRBV5-1 to TRBJ1-3; D may be TRBD1 (6 bases). The CDR3 spans 14 residues. In germline, CDR1 is SGHRS, CDR2 YFSETQ. The DNA of the CDR3 is TGCGCCAGCAACTTGGGGGGCTACGGAAACACCATATATTTT. Residues: CASNLGGYGNTIYF.

This clone was recorded a few times. The chain links TRBV5-1 to TRBJ1-5; 7 bases are shared with TRBD1. The germline CDR1 and CDR2 sequences are SGHRS and YFSETQ. The CDR3 is 14 residues long. V lost 0 bases and J lost 7; bases outside the gene matches: 4. The CDR3 region has the DNA TGCGCCAGCAGCTTGGGGCCAGGGGGGCAGCCCCAGCATTTT. This encodes CASSLGPGGQPQHF.

This clone came up once. The CDR3 loop reads CASSHGLAGNNEQFF. Written as DNA, the CDR3 is TGCGCCAGCAGCCACGGACTAGCGGGTAACAATGAGCAGTTCTTC. The V gene is TRBV5-1, the J gene TRBJ2-1; 11 bases are shared with TRBD2. The CDR3 sequence is 15 residues long. The germline V gene encodes CDR1 SGHRS and CDR2 YFSETQ. The V and J ends lost 4 bases and 5 bases, in that order; junction bases with no gene match: 5.